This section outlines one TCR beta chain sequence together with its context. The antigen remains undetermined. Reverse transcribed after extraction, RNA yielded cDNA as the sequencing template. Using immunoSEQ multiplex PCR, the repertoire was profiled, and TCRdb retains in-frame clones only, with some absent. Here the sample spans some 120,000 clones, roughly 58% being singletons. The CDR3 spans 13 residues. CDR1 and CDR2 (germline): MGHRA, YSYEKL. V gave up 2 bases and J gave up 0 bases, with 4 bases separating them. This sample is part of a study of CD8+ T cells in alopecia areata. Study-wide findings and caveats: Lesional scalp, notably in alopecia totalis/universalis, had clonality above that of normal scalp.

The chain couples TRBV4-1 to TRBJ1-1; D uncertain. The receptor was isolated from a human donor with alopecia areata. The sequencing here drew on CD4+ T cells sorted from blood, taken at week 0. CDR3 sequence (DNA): TGCGCCAGCAGCCAACCAATGAACACTGAAGCTTTCTTT. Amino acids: CASSQPMNTEAFF.